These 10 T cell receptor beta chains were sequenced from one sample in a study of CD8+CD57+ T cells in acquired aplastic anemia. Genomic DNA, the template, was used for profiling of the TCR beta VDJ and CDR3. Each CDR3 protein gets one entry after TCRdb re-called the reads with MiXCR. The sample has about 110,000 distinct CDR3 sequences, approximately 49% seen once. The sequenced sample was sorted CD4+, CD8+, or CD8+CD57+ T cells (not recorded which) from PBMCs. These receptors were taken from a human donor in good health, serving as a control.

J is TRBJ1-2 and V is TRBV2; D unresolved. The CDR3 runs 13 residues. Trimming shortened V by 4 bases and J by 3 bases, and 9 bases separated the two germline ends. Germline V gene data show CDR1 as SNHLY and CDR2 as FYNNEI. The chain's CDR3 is CASSAGSHYGYTF. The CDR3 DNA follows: TGTGCCAGCAGTGCTGGCAGCCACTATGGCTACACCTTC.

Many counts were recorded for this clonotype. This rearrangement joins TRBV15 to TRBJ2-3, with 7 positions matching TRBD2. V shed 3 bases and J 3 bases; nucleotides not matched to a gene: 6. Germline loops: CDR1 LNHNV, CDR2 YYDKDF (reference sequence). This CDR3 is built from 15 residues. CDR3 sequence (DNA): TGTGCCACCAGCAGTCCCCAGGGAGGGACAGATACGCAGTATTTT. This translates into CATSSPQGGTDTQYF. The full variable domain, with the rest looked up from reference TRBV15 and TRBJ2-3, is DAMVIQNPRYQVTQFGKPVTLSCSQTLNHNVMYWYQQKSSQAPKLLFHYYDKDFNNEADTPDNFQSRRPNTSFCFLDIRSPGLGDTAMYLCATSSPQGGTDTQYFGPGTRLTVL.

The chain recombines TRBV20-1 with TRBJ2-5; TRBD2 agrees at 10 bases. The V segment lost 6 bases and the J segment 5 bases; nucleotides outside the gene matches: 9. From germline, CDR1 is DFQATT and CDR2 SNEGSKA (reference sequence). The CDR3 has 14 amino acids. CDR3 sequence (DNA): TGCAGTGCCGCCATAGCGGGGGGCGGGGAGACCCAGTACTTC. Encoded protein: CSAAIAGGGETQYF.

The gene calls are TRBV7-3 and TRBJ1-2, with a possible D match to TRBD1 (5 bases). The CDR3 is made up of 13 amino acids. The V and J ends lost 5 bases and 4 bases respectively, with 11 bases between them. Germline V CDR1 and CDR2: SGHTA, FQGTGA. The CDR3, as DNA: TGTGCCAGCAGCGACGGGACCGGCTATGGCTACACCTTC. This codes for CASSDGTGYGYTF.

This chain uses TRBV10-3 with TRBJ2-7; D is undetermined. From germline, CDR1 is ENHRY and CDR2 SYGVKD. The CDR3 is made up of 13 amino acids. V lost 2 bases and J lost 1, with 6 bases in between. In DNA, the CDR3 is TGTGCCATCAGTGAGGGCGGATCCTACGAGCAGTACTTC. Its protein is CAISEGGSYEQYF.

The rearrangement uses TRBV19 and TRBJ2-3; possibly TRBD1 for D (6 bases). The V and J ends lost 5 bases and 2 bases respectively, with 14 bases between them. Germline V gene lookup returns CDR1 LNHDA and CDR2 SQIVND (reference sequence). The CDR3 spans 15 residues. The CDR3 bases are TGTGCCAGTAGTCTCCGGGACACCGCCACAGATACGCAGTATTTT. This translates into CASSLRDTATDTQYF.

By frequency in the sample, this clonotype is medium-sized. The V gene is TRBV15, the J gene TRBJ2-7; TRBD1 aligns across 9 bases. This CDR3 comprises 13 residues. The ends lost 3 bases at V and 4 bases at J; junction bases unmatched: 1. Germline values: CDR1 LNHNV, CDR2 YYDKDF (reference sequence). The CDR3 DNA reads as TGTGCCACCAGCAGTGGACAGGGGTACGAGCAGTACTTC. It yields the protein CATSSGQGYEQYF.

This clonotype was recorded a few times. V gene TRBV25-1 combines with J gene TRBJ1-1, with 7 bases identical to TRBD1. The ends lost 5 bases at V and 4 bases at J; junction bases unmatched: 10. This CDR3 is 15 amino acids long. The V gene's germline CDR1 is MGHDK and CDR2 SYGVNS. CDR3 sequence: CASSRTGVRGTEAFF. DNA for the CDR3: TGTGCCAGCAGTAGAACAGGGGTGCGGGGCACTGAAGCTTTCTTT.

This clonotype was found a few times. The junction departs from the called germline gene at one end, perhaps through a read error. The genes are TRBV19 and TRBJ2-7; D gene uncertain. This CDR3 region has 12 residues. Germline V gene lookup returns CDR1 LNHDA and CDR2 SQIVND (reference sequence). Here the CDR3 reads CASSFGGAHQRF. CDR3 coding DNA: TGTGCCAGCAGCTTCGGCGGAGCTCACCAGCGCTTC.

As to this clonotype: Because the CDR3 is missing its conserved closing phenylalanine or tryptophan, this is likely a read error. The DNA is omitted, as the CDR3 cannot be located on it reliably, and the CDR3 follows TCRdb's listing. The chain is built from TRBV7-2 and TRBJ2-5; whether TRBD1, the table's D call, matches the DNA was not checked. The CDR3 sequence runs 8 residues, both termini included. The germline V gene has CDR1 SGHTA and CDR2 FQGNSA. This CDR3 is CASSPDLS.